This entry lists 30 T cell receptor beta chains sequenced from one sample in a study of metastatic and nonmetastatic thyroid tumors. No treatment of any kind had been given to any patient before thyroid surgery. TCRdb re-called the PCR reads with MiXCR. The sample includes roughly 36,000 clones, more than 25% seen only once; the top ten take 9.6%. Sequencing used blood. The receptors shown here come from a female donor with papillary thyroid cancer or a benign thyroid nodule (not recorded which). Some clones in this sample may be carry-over from other donors' samples.

This clone was seen only a few times. CDR3 in amino acids: CASSYDGTELRENTEAFF. The CDR3 coding sequence is TGTGCCAGCAGTTATGACGGGACAGAGCTTAGGGAAAACACTGAAGCTTTCTTT. The rearrangement joins TRBV6-4 to TRBJ1-1; 7 bases are shared with TRBD1. Trimming removed 5 bases from V and 2 bases from J; junction bases left unmatched: 17. CDR3 size: 18 residues. Germline V gene lookup returns CDR1 MRHNA and CDR2 SNTAGT.

Concerning this clone: An end of the junction differs from the germline gene, which may be a read error. V usage is TRBV28 and J usage is TRBJ2-1; D not resolved. The CDR3 spans 12 residues. CDR1 and CDR2 (germline): MDHEN, SYDVKM. Here the CDR3 reads CASGLEGNEHFF. As DNA, the CDR3 is TGTGCCAGCGGTTTAGAAGGCAATGAGCATTTCTTC.

This sequence joins TRBV28 and TRBJ1-2, with D perhaps TRBD1 (5 bases). There are 13 residues in the CDR3. Looked up from germline, CDR1 is MDHEN and CDR2 is SYDVKM. V lost 3 bases to trimming and J lost 4 bases, with 9 bases between them. The chain's CDR3 is CASSFRGSYGYTF. The DNA of the CDR3 is TGTGCCAGCAGTTTTCGGGGGAGCTATGGCTACACCTTC.

Many counts were recorded for this clone. The chain joins TRBV4-2 to TRBJ2-7; D tentatively reads TRBD1 or TRBD2 (5 bases each). Germline V lookup: CDR1 LGHNA, CDR2 YNFKEQ. Trimming took off 0 bases at V and 0 bases at J, with 15 bases between the two ends. CDR3 length: 17 amino acids. DNA for the CDR3: TGTGCCAGCAGCCAAGATGCTGGGACCGGAGCCTCCTACGAGCAGTACTTC. It specifies CASSQDAGTGASYEQYF.

This clone appeared many times. The V gene is TRBV10-3, the J gene TRBJ1-5, with D unclear. Trimming removed 6 bases at V and 0 bases at J, with 12 bases between. The germline CDR1 and CDR2 sequences are ENHRY and SYGVKD. This CDR3 has 15 amino acids. The CDR3 sequence: CAISKEIGSNQPQHF. CDR3 sequence (DNA): TGTGCCATCAGCAAGGAAATAGGTAGCAATCAGCCCCAGCATTTT.

Turning to this clone: A read error is possible here, since a much larger clone lies one base away. The chain has TRBV28 and TRBJ2-7; D may be TRBD1 (8 bases). Looked up from germline, CDR1 is MDHEN and CDR2 is SYDVKM. The V and J ends lost 4 bases and 4 bases respectively, with 17 bases between them. This CDR3 is 15 amino acids long. The CDR3 here is CASSSNRGGEYEQYF. The CDR3 DNA sequence: TGTGCCAGCAGTTCAAACAGGGGGGGGGAGTACGAGCAGTACTTC.

This clone is categorized as medium-sized. The gene calls are TRBV12-3 or TRBV12-4 and TRBJ2-1; 7 bases fit TRBD2. The CDR3 runs to 15 residues. V gave up 7 bases and J gave up 2 bases; unmatched junction bases: 8. Written as DNA, the CDR3 is TGTGCCAGCACCAAAATGGCGGGAGCCTACAATGAGCAGTTCTTC. It specifies CASTKMAGAYNEQFF.

This clone appeared many times. V and J are TRBV20-1 and TRBJ2-7; 8 nucleotides match TRBD1. The V gene's germline CDR1 is DFQATT and CDR2 SNEGSKA (reference sequence). The trim removed 3 bases at V and 1 base at J, leaving 8 bases unmatched. The CDR3 loop spans 15 amino acids. The CDR3 loop reads CSASRMTGASYEQYF. The CDR3 nucleotides read TGCAGTGCTAGTAGGATGACAGGGGCTTCCTACGAGCAGTACTTC.

The V call is TRBV28, the J call TRBJ1-1; the D is unclear. The CDR3 extends over 13 amino acids. V lost 2 bases to trimming and J lost 8 bases, with 12 bases between them. Germline V gene data show CDR1 as MDHEN and CDR2 as SYDVKM. CDR3 DNA: TGTGCCAGCAGTTTAGGGGTATCAACCGAAGCTTTCTTT. Translating gives CASSLGVSTEAFF.

The rearrangement uses TRBV10-1 and TRBJ2-7, with 7 bases lining up with TRBD2. The CDR3 sequence is 19 residues long. J gave up 2 bases and V 6 bases, and 22 bases lay outside the gene matches. CDR1 WNHNN and CDR2 SYGVQD come from the germline V gene (reference sequence). CDR3 DNA sequence: TGCGCCAGCAGCGACCGACCGGGACCGGGACTACGATTAACCTACGAGCAGTACTTC. Translated, it gives CASSDRPGPGLRLTYEQYF.

The J gene is TRBJ1-1, the V gene TRBV7-9; possibly TRBD1 for D (6 bases). V lost 5 bases and J lost 7, with 14 bases in between. The CDR3 extends over 13 amino acids. Germline V CDR1 and CDR2: SEHNR, FQNEAQ (reference sequence). CDR3 region: CASSPGSTGEAFF. The CDR3 DNA sequence: TGTGCCAGCAGCCCGGGCTCGACAGGTGAAGCTTTCTTT.

This clone was observed at least ten times. V and J are TRBV5-1 and TRBJ2-5, with TRBD2 matching over 7 bases. The germline V gene encodes CDR1 SGHRS and CDR2 YFSETQ. The V gene end was trimmed by 0 bases and the J gene end by 5 bases; junction bases not matched to a gene: 4. The CDR3 runs 14 residues. CDR3: CASSLAGTIETQYF. CDR3 coding DNA: TGCGCCAGCAGCTTGGCCGGGACTATTGAGACCCAGTACTTC. Full variable domain (outside the CDR3, taken from reference TRBV5-1 and TRBJ2-5): KAGVTQTPRYLIKTRGQQVTLSCSPISGHRSVSWYQQTPGQGLQFLFEYFSETQRNKGNFPGRFSGRQFSNSRSEMNVSTLELGDSALYLCASSLAGTIETQYFGPGTRLLVL.

The chain recombines TRBV27 with TRBJ2-1; D remains ambiguous. V gave up 7 bases and J gave up 7 bases, with 11 bases separating them. The CDR3 has 12 residues. CDR1 MNHEY and CDR2 SMNVEV come from the germline V gene (reference sequence). In nucleotides, the CDR3 is TGTGCCAGCACGAGTGTGGGGAATGAGCAGTTCTTC. This translates into CASTSVGNEQFF.

In its sample, this clone was seen many times. This rearrangement joins TRBV27 to TRBJ1-5; D possibly corresponds to TRBD1 (6 bases). Germline V gene sequence: CDR1 MNHEY, CDR2 SMNVEV (reference sequence). The CDR3 contains 19 residues. Trimming shortened V by 4 bases and J by 3 bases, and 25 bases separated the two germline ends. In DNA, the CDR3 is TGTGCCAGCAGTTCGACAGGTGCGACCTCCTACCTTTCCAATCAGCCCCAGCATTTT. Translating gives CASSSTGATSYLSNQPQHF.

As for this clone: A much larger clone lies a single base off, so this may be a read error. CDR3 region: CASSFPGRASGETQYF. CDR3 in DNA: TGTGCCAGCAGCTTCCCGGGACGAGCCTCAGGAGAGACCCAGTACTTC. The chain uses TRBV3-1 and TRBJ2-5, with D perhaps given as TRBD1 or TRBD2 (5 bases each). This CDR3 comprises 16 residues. Germline V gene sequence: CDR1 LGHDT, CDR2 YNNKEL (reference sequence). V dropped 5 bases and J dropped 4 bases, with 20 bases sitting between them.

V gene TRBV7-9 combines with J gene TRBJ2-7; no firm D call. V lost 5 bases and J 3 bases, leaving 17 bases between the germline ends. The CDR3 has 15 residues. Germline V gene sequence: CDR1 SEHNR, CDR2 FQNEAQ (reference sequence). As DNA, the CDR3 is TGTGCCAGCAGCCCCAACCCCCAGAGGATCTACGAGCAGTACTTC. The encoded protein is CASSPNPQRIYEQYF. The entire variable domain, with the rest obtained from reference TRBV7-9 and TRBJ2-7, is as follows: DTGVSQNPRHKITKRGQNVTFRCDPISEHNRLYWYRQTLGQGPEFLTYFQNEAQLEKSRLLSDRFSAERPKGSFSTLEIQRTEQGDSAMYLCASSPNPQRIYEQYFGPGTRLTVT.

This clone was seen a few times. The junction departs from germline at one end; a sequencing error may be responsible. Other DNA sequences in this sample translate to the same CDR3. This chain uses TRBV19 with TRBJ2-3; perhaps TRBD1 as D (5 bases). Germline-derived CDR1 and CDR2 are LNHDA and SQIVND (reference sequence). The length of the CDR3 is 14 residues. CDR3 nucleotide sequence: TGCGCCAGTAGTATAACAGGACCGCCCGATACTCAGTATTTT. Translated, it gives CASSITGPPDTQYF.

At least ten counts were recorded for this clone. This sequence joins TRBV5-1 and TRBJ1-4; D remains unclear. Between the trimmed V and J ends, which lost 0 bases and 8 bases, there was a span of 8 bases. The CDR3 loop spans 13 amino acids. Per germline, CDR1 SGHRS and CDR2 YFSETQ. In DNA form, the CDR3 reads TGCGCCAGCAGCTTGGACGGTATAGAAAAACTGTTTTTT. This codes for CASSLDGIEKLFF.

This clone was detected many times. The chain links TRBV5-6 to TRBJ1-5, with D hard to call. The CDR3 is 14 amino acids. Trimming stripped 1 base from V and 4 bases from J, with 9 bases between. Germline V gene data show CDR1 as SGHDT and CDR2 as YYEEEE. CDR3 region: CASSLPGRNQPQHF. In nucleotides, the CDR3 is TGTGCCAGCAGCTTGCCGGGAAGGAATCAGCCCCAGCATTTT. Supplemented by reference TRBV5-6 and TRBJ1-5, the full variable domain reads DAGVTQSPTHLIKTRGQQVTLRCSPKSGHDTVSWYQQALGQGPQFIFQYYEEEERQRGNFPDRFSGHQFPNYSSELNVNALLLGDSALYLCASSLPGRNQPQHFGDGTRLSIL.

This clone is termed medium-sized. The chain carries TRBV27 and TRBJ1-1; 9 bases are a match to TRBD1. CDR3 length: 15 amino acids. V dropped 3 bases and J dropped 5; count of bases not matched to a gene: 7. Germline lookup yields CDR1 MNHEY and CDR2 SMNVEV (reference sequence). The CDR3 sequence: CASSFSGTGRTEAFF. The CDR3 DNA is TGTGCCAGCAGTTTTTCTGGGACAGGGCGTACTGAAGCTTTCTTT.

This clone is deemed large (0.1 to 1%). This chain joins TRBV6-1 and TRBJ2-7, with 7 bases identical to TRBD1. The CDR3 runs 14 residues. In germline, CDR1 is MNHNS, CDR2 SASEGT. V lost 8 bases, J lost 6 bases, and 13 bases stayed unmatched. DNA of the CDR3: TGTGCCAGCGGGATGGAAGGGGGCGCGGGCGAGCAGTACTTC. This encodes CASGMEGGAGEQYF.

This clone was seen many times. V usage is TRBV4-1 and J usage is TRBJ2-7; D is possibly TRBD2 (6 bases). The germline V gene has CDR1 MGHRA and CDR2 YSYEKL. Trimming shortened V by 1 base and J by 3 bases, and 19 bases separated the two germline ends. This CDR3 has 17 amino acids. The CDR3 protein is CASSQAFRGAGLYEQYF. CDR3 bases: TGCGCCAGCAGCCAAGCTTTCCGCGGGGCAGGGCTCTACGAGCAGTACTTC.

Many counts were recorded for this clone. A much larger clone lies a single base off, so this may be a read error. The sample contains more than one DNA sequence encoding this CDR3. The gene calls are TRBV30 and TRBJ1-1; D is unresolved. The V end was cut by 0 bases, the J end by 5 bases, with 7 bases between. Per the germline V gene, CDR1 is GTSNPN and CDR2 is SVGIG (reference sequence). This CDR3 spans 12 amino acids. The chain's CDR3 is CAWSVGRTEAFF. The CDR3 nucleotides are TGTGCCTGGAGTGTTGGGAGGACTGAAGCTTTCTTT.

This sequence joins TRBV6-2 or TRBV6-3 and TRBJ2-2; D gene unclear. CDR3 size: 15 residues. The germline V gene encodes CDR1 MNHEY and CDR2 SVGEGT. Trimming cost V 0 bases and J 4 bases, with 9 bases left between them. CDR3 coding DNA: TGTGCCAGCAGTTACTCGACATCGGGCACCGGGGAGCTGTTTTTT. This translates into CASSYSTSGTGELFF.

This clone has just a few counts. The DNA of the CDR3 is TGTGCCAGCAGGGGACAGGGCTTTGAAAAACTGTTTTTT. It is translated as CASRGQGFEKLFF. The chain joins TRBV27 to TRBJ1-4, with 9 bases matching TRBD1. This CDR3 has 13 residues. Looked up from germline, CDR1 is MNHEY and CDR2 is SMNVEV (reference sequence). With 6 bases clipped from V and 7 bases from J, the junction kept 3 bases outside the gene matches. Full variable domain (rest looked up from reference TRBV27 and TRBJ1-4): EAQVTQNPRYLITVTGKKLTVTCSQNMNHEYMSWYRQDPGLGLRQIYYSMNVEVTDKGDVPEGYKVSRKEKRNFPLILESPSPNQTSLYFCASRGQGFEKLFFGSGTQLSVL.

The chain couples TRBV30 to TRBJ2-1; the match to TRBD2 covers 12 bases. J gave up 1 base and V 1 base, and 5 bases lay outside the gene matches. The CDR3 covers 17 residues. Germline V gene sequence: CDR1 GTSNPN, CDR2 SVGIG (reference sequence). CDR3: CAWSGTSGRRSYNEQFF. In nucleotides, the CDR3 is TGTGCCTGGAGTGGAACTAGCGGGAGGAGGTCCTACAATGAGCAGTTCTTC.

Judged by abundance, this clone is medium-sized. This chain joins TRBV27 and TRBJ2-1, with D possibly being TRBD2 (7 bases). Germline CDR1 reads MNHEY; CDR2 reads SMNVEV (reference sequence). V was cut by 6 bases and J by 4 bases, with 13 bases left in between. This CDR3 has 14 residues. CDR3 amino acids: CASRLEGGYNEQFF. The CDR3 DNA sequence: TGTGCCAGCAGACTAGAGGGGGGGTACAATGAGCAGTTCTTC.

This clone rates as medium-sized. V usage is TRBV6-4 and J usage is TRBJ2-1; D not resolved. The CDR3 loop spans 16 amino acids. V was shortened by 0 bases and J by 1 base, with 10 bases between the two germline ends. Germline V lookup: CDR1 MRHNA, CDR2 SNTAGT. The CDR3 bases are TGTGCCAGCAGTGACTCCACGACACAATCCTACAATGAGCAGTTCTTC. Its protein product is CASSDSTTQSYNEQFF.

This rearrangement joins TRBV28 to TRBJ1-2; the D gene is possibly TRBD1 (6 bases). Germline loops: CDR1 MDHEN, CDR2 SYDVKM. V dropped 6 bases and J dropped 1 base, with 12 bases sitting between them. The length of the CDR3 is 14 residues. The CDR3 DNA follows: TGTGCCAGCAGCCTCGGACAGAGTAACTATGGCTACACCTTC. Residues: CASSLGQSNYGYTF.

In this sample, this clone turned up many times. The conserved phenylalanine or tryptophan is not found at the CDR3 terminus, so this likely reflects a read error. The limits of the CDR3 on the DNA are not certain, so only TCRdb's listed CDR3 is given. The V call is TRBV7-2, the J call TRBJ2-4; TRBD1, the table's D call, was not compared with the DNA. Termini included, the CDR3 measures 9 amino acids. CDR1 and CDR2 (germline): SGHTA, FQGNSA. CDR3 sequence reads: CASSLHRPR.